The rows below give T cell receptor beta chains drawn from one sample of a study of response to subunit inactivated influenza vaccine. TCRdb itself ran the RT-PCR reads through MiXCR, one entry per CDR3 protein. This table has 500,000 to 550,000 distinct CDR3 sequences, about 7.2% appearing once. The specimen was PBMCs from blood, collected roughly 24 months after vaccination. Receptors originate from a man between 45 and 75 years old who received an inactivated influenza vaccine. Each CDR3 is given with its conserved first and last residue. The D gene is left open where the match is weak. Clone size is stated in some rows and not others, as once, few, many or a class when expanded.

TRBJ2-2	few	.	TRBV5-1	TGCGCCAGCAGCGGGGCCGTTACCGGGGAGCTGTTTTTT	CASSGAVTGELFF
TRBJ1-1	many	.	TRBV20-1	TGCAGTGCTAGAGGGGGGGCTGGGAACACTGAAGCTTTCTTT	CSARGGAGNTEAFF
TRBJ2-7	.	.	TRBV5-1	TGCGCCAGCAGCTTGGAAGGTCTTGCCTACGAGCAGTACTTC	CASSLEGLAYEQYF
TRBJ2-5	.	.	TRBV7-3	TGTGCCAGCAGCACCGGCCCCCTCCAAGAGACCCAGTACTTC	CASSTGPLQETQYF
TRBJ2-2	.	TRBD1	TRBV5-1	TGCGCCAGCAGCTTGCAGGGGGCCGGGACAGTGAACACCGGGGAGCTGTTTTTT	CASSLQGAGTVNTGELFF
TRBJ2-5	.	TRBD1	TRBV7-2	TGTGCCAGCAGGAGGACAGGGAGAGAGACCCAGTACTTC	CASRRTGRETQYF
TRBJ2-1	few	.	TRBV7-7	TGTGCCAGCAGCGTGGGAGGTGACAATGAGCAGTTCTTC	CASSVGGDNEQFF
TRBJ2-3	few	.	TRBV10-3	TGTGCCATCAGTGAGTCTGGGCCAGATACGCAGTATTTT	CAISESGPDTQYF
TRBJ2-3	.	.	TRBV7-2	TGTGCCAGCAGCTTACCGAACCCAGATACGCAGTATTTT	CASSLPNPDTQYF
TRBJ2-7	.	.	TRBV10-3	TGTGCCATCAGTGACCTTTCGACAGGCATCTACGAGCAGTACTTC	CAISDLSTGIYEQYF
TRBJ2-5	few	.	TRBV5-1	TGCGCCAGCAGCTTGGAAGAACCAGGGACCCAGTACTTC	CASSLEEPGTQYF
TRBJ1-1	many	.	TRBV12-3/TRBV12-4	TGTGCCAGCAAAAGATCAACAGGGTATGAAGCTTTCTTT	CASKRSTGYEAFF
TRBJ1-1	many	.	TRBV28	TGTGCCAGCAGTTATTTATGGGGTGCGGCTCGGGGGTCAGAAGCTTTCTTT	CASSYLWGAARGSEAFF
TRBJ2-5	.	.	TRBV5-1	TGCGCCAGCAGCTTGGGGGGGAGGCCCTCGGCCCAGTACTTC	CASSLGGRPSAQYF
TRBJ2-7	.	.	TRBV4-1	TGCGCCAGCAGCCAGGACGACCGGGACGGATCCTACGAGCAGTACTTC	CASSQDDRDGSYEQYF
TRBJ2-1	many	TRBD1	TRBV7-2	TGTGCCAGCAGCCTCGACAGGGGCCAGCAGTTCTTC	CASSLDRGQQFF
TRBJ1-1	many	.	TRBV30	TGTGCCTGGAGTGTGGGGTACACTGAAGCTTTCTTT	CAWSVGYTEAFF
TRBJ2-1	few	TRBD2	TRBV29-1	TGCAGCGTTGAAGATGAGCGCGGGGGGGGACTCGAGCAGTTCTTC	CSVEDERGGGLEQFF
TRBJ2-7	.	TRBD1	TRBV5-1	TGCGCCAGCAGCACCGGCAGGGGGCCCTACGAGCAGTACTTC	CASSTGRGPYEQYF
TRBJ2-3	.	.	TRBV4-3	TGCGCCAGCAGCCAAACAGGATACACAGATACGCAGTATTTT	CASSQTGYTDTQYF
TRBJ2-2	.	.	TRBV7-9	TGTGCCAGCAGCGCTGGACGGCCCGGGGAGCTGTTTTTT	CASSAGRPGELFF
TRBJ2-1	few	TRBD2	TRBV7-9	TGTGCCAGCGAGGAACTAGCGGGAGTATTGTGGCAGTTCTTC	CASEELAGVLWQFF
TRBJ1-2	few	.	TRBV12-3/TRBV12-4	TGTGCCAGCAGTTTAAAAATGGGAACCGACGGCTACACCTTC	CASSLKMGTDGYTF
TRBJ1-5	few	.	TRBV30	TGTGCCTGGAGTGCAGGGGAGGGTCAGCCCCAGCATTTT	CAWSAGEGQPQHF
TRBJ1-5	.	.	TRBV4-1	TGCGCCAGCAGCCAAGCAGGGCATCAGCCCCAGCATTTT	CASSQAGHQPQHF
TRBJ2-7	many	.	TRBV7-2	TGTGCCAGCAGCTTTACACAGGGAGCCTACGAGCAGTACTTC	CASSFTQGAYEQYF
TRBJ2-7	few	.	TRBV25-1	TGTGCCAGCAGTGGGTCGACGGCTTACGAGCAGTACTTC	CASSGSTAYEQYF
TRBJ2-5	.	.	TRBV7-2	TGTGCCAGCAGCTTAGAACTAGGTGGGACCCAGTACTTC	CASSLELGGTQYF
TRBJ2-5	.	.	TRBV7-9	TGTGCCAGCAGCTTAAGGGGTAGGGATATGGAGACCCAGTACTTC	CASSLRGRDMETQYF
TRBJ2-2	few	.	TRBV6-2/TRBV6-3	TGTGCCAGCAGTAATTCCGGGGCGTACACCGGGGAGCTGTTTTTT	CASSNSGAYTGELFF
TRBJ2-1	.	TRBD2	TRBV4-2	TGTGCCAGCAGCCAAGAACTAGCGGGAGTAAGTGAGCAGTTCTTC	CASSQELAGVSEQFF
TRBJ2-7	many	TRBD1	TRBV20-1	TGCAGTGCCGCAAGGGACAGGGGGATTGGCGAGCAGTACTTC	CSAARDRGIGEQYF
TRBJ1-2	few	TRBD1	TRBV20-1	TGCAGTGCTAGAGACGGACAGGGGGCGGCGACTGGCTACACCTTC	CSARDGQGAATGYTF
TRBJ2-3	few	TRBD2	TRBV27	TGTGCCAGCAGTCCCCCGGGACTAGCGGGAGTGGCAAGAGATACGCAGTATTTT	CASSPPGLAGVARDTQYF
TRBJ2-7	few	TRBD1	TRBV10-3	TGTGCCATCAGTGGGGATCCAGGGACAGACTACGAGCAGTACTTC	CAISGDPGTDYEQYF
TRBJ1-5	few	.	TRBV9	TGTGCCAGCGACGTTGGTTGGAATCAGCCCCAGCATTTT	CASDVGWNQPQHF
TRBJ2-7	many	TRBD2	TRBV3-1	TGTGCCAGCAGCCATACTAGCGGGGCCAACTACGAGCAGTACTTC	CASSHTSGANYEQYF
TRBJ1-3	few	.	TRBV28	TGTGCCAGCAGTTTCAGCAGGTCCTCTGGAAACACCATATATTTT	CASSFSRSSGNTIYF
TRBJ2-3	many	.	TRBV6-5	TGTGCCAGCAGCGAACCGGCACGGACTGGGGCAGATACGCAGTATTTT	CASSEPARTGADTQYF
TRBJ2-1	few	TRBD1	TRBV6-2/TRBV6-3	TGTGCCAGCAGTTACGTCGGGACAGGGTCGCATGAGCAGTTCTTC	CASSYVGTGSHEQFF
TRBJ1-2	few	.	TRBV30	TGTGCCTGGACGACTGGGGTGGCCTACTATGGCTACACCTTC	CAWTTGVAYYGYTF
TRBJ2-3	many	.	TRBV2	TGTGCCAGCAGTGAGTTACAGGGAGATACGCAGTATTTT	CASSELQGDTQYF